The rows below give T cell receptor beta chains drawn from one sample of a study of T cell responses to AZD1222 COVID-19 vaccine. The assay was immunoSEQ multiplex PCR, and TCRdb's table has in-frame clones only and misses some. The sample contains fewer than 30,000 clones, about 88% of which appear only once. The sequences come from peripheral blood, collected 28 days after the second AZD1222 dose. These receptor sequences come from an adult who received the AZD1222 COVID-19 vaccine. Each CDR3 is given with its conserved first and last residue. Each record gives: D gene, J gene, V gene, clone size, CDR3 DNA, CDR3 protein. The D gene is left open where the match is weak. A row's size may be missing; if present it is once, few, many or a size class.

D: .
J: TRBJ2-3
V: TRBV11-1
size: .
DNA: TGTGCCAGCACACAAAATCCCACAGATACGCAGTATTTT
CDR3: CASTQNPTDTQYF

D: TRBD1
J: TRBJ1-2
V: TRBV3-1/TRBV3-2
size: .
DNA: TGTGCCAGCAGCCAAGAACCGGACAGGGGTTTCACCTTC
CDR3: CASSQEPDRGFTF

D: .
J: TRBJ2-5
V: TRBV7-3
size: .
DNA: TGTGCCAGCAGCTTGGGTGGACCGCAAGAGACCCAGTACTTC
CDR3: CASSLGGPQETQYF

D: .
J: TRBJ1-2
V: TRBV11-2
size: .
DNA: TGTGCCAGCACCAACTGGGGGGCTGGGGGCTACACCTTC
CDR3: CASTNWGAGGYTF

D: .
J: TRBJ1-1
V: TRBV19
size: .
DNA: TGTGCCAGTAGGAAAAGCACGGAGTCTGAAGCTTTCTTT
CDR3: CASRKSTESEAFF

D: TRBD1
J: TRBJ1-5
V: TRBV28
size: .
DNA: TGTGCCAGCAGTTTACCACAGGGGGGGAATCAGCCCCAGCATTTT
CDR3: CASSLPQGGNQPQHF

D: TRBD1
J: TRBJ1-1
V: TRBV25-1
size: .
DNA: TGTGCCAGCAGTGATGGGGGGGCCGGGACAGGGGTGACTTTCTTT
CDR3: CASSDGGAGTGVTFF

D: .
J: TRBJ1-6
V: TRBV28
size: .
DNA: TGTGCCAGCAGTTTAAGCCAGGGTTCACCCCTCCACTTT
CDR3: CASSLSQGSPLHF

D: TRBD2
J: TRBJ2-2
V: TRBV5-1
size: .
DNA: TGCGCCAGCAGCTTATTTAGCGGGAGTAACGGGGAGCTGTTTTTT
CDR3: CASSLFSGSNGELFF

D: TRBD1
J: TRBJ1-3
V: TRBV6-5
size: .
DNA: TGTGCCAGCGAGGACAGGGCTGGAAACACCATATATTTT
CDR3: CASEDRAGNTIYF

D: TRBD1
J: TRBJ1-3
V: TRBV5-1
size: .
DNA: TGCGCCAGCAGCGCCGGGACAGGGGGGATTACTGGAAACACCATATATTTT
CDR3: CASSAGTGGITGNTIYF

D: TRBD1
J: TRBJ1-6
V: TRBV7-2
size: .
DNA: TGTGCCAGCAGCTCAGGGGGCTCCTATAATTCACCCCTCCACTTT
CDR3: CASSSGGSYNSPLHF

D: TRBD2
J: TRBJ2-3
V: TRBV19
size: .
DNA: TGTGCCAGTAGTTTCCACCCGGGACTAGGGCAAGATACGCAGTATTTT
CDR3: CASSFHPGLGQDTQYF

D: TRBD1
J: TRBJ1-5
V: TRBV11-2
size: once
DNA: TGTGCCAGCAGCAGGGGACAGGGGATCGGTCAGCCCCAGCATTTT
CDR3: CASSRGQGIGQPQHF

D: TRBD2
J: TRBJ2-5
V: TRBV29-1
size: .
DNA: TGCAGCGCACGGACTAGCGGGGAGACCCAGTACTTC
CDR3: CSARTSGETQYF

D: TRBD1
J: TRBJ1-4
V: TRBV2
size: .
DNA: TGTGCCAGCAGTGAAGTGGACAGGGAGGGTGAAAAACTGTTTTTT
CDR3: CASSEVDREGEKLFF

D: .
J: TRBJ1-6
V: TRBV18
size: .
DNA: TGTGCCAGCTCCCCCACGCGGGGGGCTGAGTATAATTCACCCCTCCACTTT
CDR3: CASSPTRGAEYNSPLHF